This TCR beta chain emerged from a study of blood T cells in healthy people across ages. Study results and limitations: Higher diversity, along with more naive CD4+ cells, distinguished long-lived donors from aged donors.

With 4 bases clipped from V and 2 bases from J, the junction kept 8 bases outside the gene matches. This CDR3 region has 16 residues. The germline V gene encodes CDR1 SGHRS and CDR2 YFSETQ. It was with a sample-barcoded 5' primer and a J-beta primer mix that a second PCR of roughly 7 to 12 cycles was run. Sequencing of every sample gave 2.5 million or more CDR3-containing paired-end reads. TCRdb re-called the 5' RACE reads through MiXCR, storing one row per CDR3 protein. The sample includes fewer than 2 million distinct CDR3 sequences, about 39% seen only once; the top ten take roughly 23%. Notes on this clonotype: Its antigen is as yet unknown.

The chain carries TRBV5-1 and TRBJ2-1; TRBD2 aligns across 8 bases. The sequence was obtained from a human donor in good health. Sequencing used blood. DNA of the CDR3: TGCGCCAGCAGCCGAGGAGGGCGGGGGGCCTACAATGAGCAGTTCTTC. Residues: CASSRGGRGAYNEQFF.